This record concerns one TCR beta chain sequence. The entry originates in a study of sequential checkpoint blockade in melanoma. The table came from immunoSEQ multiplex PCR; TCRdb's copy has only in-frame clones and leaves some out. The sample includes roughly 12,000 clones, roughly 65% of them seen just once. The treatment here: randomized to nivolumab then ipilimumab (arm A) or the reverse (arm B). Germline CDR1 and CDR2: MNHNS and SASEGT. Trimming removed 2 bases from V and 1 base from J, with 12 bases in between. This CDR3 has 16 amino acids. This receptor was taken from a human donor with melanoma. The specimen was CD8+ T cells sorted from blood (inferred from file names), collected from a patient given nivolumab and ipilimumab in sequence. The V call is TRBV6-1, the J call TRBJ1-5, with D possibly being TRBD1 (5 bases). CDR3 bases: TGTGCCAGCAGTGAACCGAATCGGGGGAGCAATCAGCCCCAGCATTTT. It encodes CASSEPNRGSNQPQHF.